The TCR beta chain under discussion was sequenced for a study of cytomegalovirus exposure and HLA in healthy donors. The overall study: From 170 million or so T cells, an earlier analysis saw roughly 100 million unique TCR beta sequences.

The primer mix had 60 Vbeta and 13 Jbeta primers. Profiling relied on immunoSEQ multiplex PCR, and the TCRdb table lists in-frame clones only, not all of them. The sample holds 120,000 to 150,000 clones, more than 70% seen once. As for this clone: Its antigen is undetermined.

General study results and limits: Accounts indicate the classifier identified cytomegalovirus status with strong specificity and sensitivity.

This clonotype originated in a woman aged 45 to 65 in good health and CMV-seronegative. What was sequenced was PBMCs.

The DNA of the CDR3 is TGCAGCGTAAGCGTCCTTTTCACCGGGGAGCTGTTTTTT. Translating gives CSVSVLFTGELFF. This chain joins TRBV29-1 and TRBJ2-2, with D unclear. CDR1 and CDR2 (germline): SQVTM, ANQGSEA. The CDR3 sequence is 13 residues long. Between the trimmed V and J ends, which lost 6 bases and 4 bases, there was a span of 12 bases.